This entry features one T cell receptor beta chain sequence. Sequenced by immunoSEQ multiplex PCR; TCRdb stores in-frame clones only, minus some. The sample holds fewer than 450,000 clones, roughly 87% seen once. The data were obtained in a study of blood T cell repertoires in COVID-19. Study-level information: The analysed material was cDNA or gDNA that came from T cells, B-cell-depleted T cells, or PBMCs.

The CDR3 has 13 residues. The ends lost 7 bases at V and 7 bases at J; junction bases unmatched: 7. Germline V gene data show CDR1 as SNHLY and CDR2 as FYNNEI. The receptor comes from a middle-aged woman with acute COVID-19. This sequence joins TRBV2 and TRBJ1-2; 9 bases fit TRBD1. What was sequenced was PBMCs or T cells enriched from blood (not recorded which). Here the CDR3 DNA reads TGTGCCAGCACCATACAGGGGGCGGGTGGCTACACCTTC. Amino acid sequence: CASTIQGAGGYTF.